Presented here are 18 T cell receptor beta chains from one specimen sequenced in a study of blood T cell repertoires in COVID-19. The data were produced by immunoSEQ multiplex PCR, yet TCRdb's version contains in-frame clones alone and is incomplete. The repertoire consists of fewer than 40,000 clones, with around 85% occurring once and the leading ten covering roughly 8.7%. The sequencing sample was made of peripheral blood. Every receptor here comes from a man older than 75 with active COVID-19.

The chain joins TRBV9 to TRBJ2-2; perhaps TRBD2 as D (5 bases). Germline lookup yields CDR1 SGDLS and CDR2 YYNGEE. Trimming removed 0 bases from V and 1 base from J, with 7 bases in between. The length of the CDR3 is 15 residues. This chain's CDR3 is CASSVAGRNTGELFF. The CDR3 nucleotides are TGTGCCAGCAGCGTAGCGGGGAGGAACACCGGGGAGCTGTTTTTT.

V usage is TRBV5-4 and J usage is TRBJ1-2; TRBD1 is a possible D gene (5 bases). Looked up from germline, CDR1 is SGHNT and CDR2 is YYREEE (reference sequence). V was trimmed by 4 bases and J by 1 base, leaving 14 bases between them. The CDR3 is 15 residues long. The CDR3 region has the DNA TGTGCCAGCAGCCCGGGACTGACAGTTAACTATGGCTACACCTTC. This encodes CASSPGLTVNYGYTF.

The J gene is TRBJ1-2, the V gene TRBV6-1; D might be TRBD1 (5 bases). CDR3 size: 13 residues. CDR1 MNHNS and CDR2 SASEGT come from the germline V gene. The germline V and J ends were trimmed by 3 bases and 4 bases, with 9 bases remaining between them. The chain's CDR3 is CASSEGPSYGYTF. In nucleotides, the CDR3 is TGTGCCAGCAGTGAGGGGCCATCCTATGGCTACACCTTC.

This clone showed up just a few times. V is TRBV29-1 and J is TRBJ2-7, with D possibly TRBD1 on 6 matching bases. Germline-derived CDR1 and CDR2 are SQVTM and ANQGSEA. This CDR3 region has 11 residues. V was cut by 5 bases and J by 1 base, with 6 bases left in between. The CDR3 DNA sequence: TGCAGCGTTACAGGGTCCTACGAGCAGTACTTC. Its translation is CSVTGSYEQYF.

The chain couples TRBV6-5 to TRBJ2-7; D is possibly TRBD1 (7 bases). This CDR3 is built from 12 residues. V lost 5 bases and J lost 7, with 12 bases in between. CDR1 MNHEY and CDR2 SVGAGI come from the germline V gene. The CDR3 DNA reads as TGTGCCAGCAGTCGCGCAGGGGGGGAGCAGTACTTC. Residues: CASSRAGGEQYF.

The rearrangement links TRBV7-9 to TRBJ1-2, with a possible D match to TRBD1 (6 bases). Germline assignment: CDR1 SEHNR and CDR2 FQNEAQ (reference sequence). The CDR3 totals 18 residues. Trimming cost V 4 bases and J 3 bases, with 24 bases left between them. The DNA of the CDR3 is TGTGCCAGCAGCTCCCGATGGGGGCGGCCAAGTCAGGACTATGGCTACACCTTC. It is translated as CASSSRWGRPSQDYGYTF.

The V and J genes are TRBV19 and TRBJ2-6, with 7 nucleotides matching TRBD2. Trimming cost V 9 bases and J 0 bases; bases outside gene matches: 2. Germline V lookup: CDR1 LNHDA, CDR2 SQIVND (reference sequence). This CDR3 has 14 amino acids. CDR3 residues: CASGGISGANVLTF. CDR3 in DNA: TGTGCCAGCGGGGGGATCTCTGGGGCCAACGTCCTGACTTTC.

The chain joins TRBV5-6 to TRBJ1-2, with 7 nucleotides matching TRBD1. With 4 bases clipped from V and 3 bases from J, the junction kept 9 bases outside the gene matches. The V gene's germline CDR1 is SGHDT and CDR2 YYEEEE. The CDR3 is 15 residues long. The CDR3 spells CASSLRGQTDYGYTF. CDR3 coding DNA: TGTGCCAGCAGCCTTAGGGGGCAAACGGACTATGGCTACACCTTC.

The J gene is TRBJ1-6, the V gene TRBV28, with a possible D match to TRBD1 (5 bases). Per germline, CDR1 MDHEN and CDR2 SYDVKM. The V and J ends lost 6 bases and 0 bases respectively, with 15 bases between them. This CDR3 is built from 17 residues. Written as DNA, the CDR3 is TGTGCCAGCAGAAGTGACAGCCCGAGCTCCTATAATTCACCCCTCCACTTT. This codes for CASRSDSPSSYNSPLHF.

The CDR3 nucleotides are TGTGCCAGCAGCGCGCATCCTACCTCGGAGACCCAGTACTTC. Translation: CASSAHPTSETQYF. The J gene is TRBJ2-5, the V gene TRBV9; D remains unclear. The CDR3 is made up of 14 amino acids. Germline V gene sequence: CDR1 SGDLS, CDR2 YYNGEE. Deletions cut 3 bases from V and 5 bases from J, with 14 bases between.

The rearrangement links TRBV18 to TRBJ1-1; D perhaps matches TRBD1 (6 bases). V lost 3 bases and J lost 1, with 15 bases in between. Germline CDR1 reads KGHSH; CDR2 reads LQKENI. CDR3 size: 16 residues. CDR3 sequence: CASSPSQGRGNTEAFF. The CDR3 coding sequence is TGTGCCAGCTCACCTTCACAGGGTCGGGGGAACACTGAAGCTTTCTTT.

This clone was seen just once. The chain is built from TRBV6-5 and TRBJ2-3; 7 nucleotides agree with TRBD2. CDR1 MNHEY and CDR2 SVGAGI come from the germline V gene. The CDR3 length is 15 residues. With 2 bases clipped from V and 4 bases from J, the junction kept 6 bases outside the gene matches. CDR3 in DNA: TGTGCCAGCAGTTACGCAGCGGGGCCCCCAGATACGCAGTATTTT. Its protein product is CASSYAAGPPDTQYF.

CDR3 nucleotides: TGTGCCAGCAGCCAACGGGGTAGCAATCAGCCCCAGCATTTT. It is translated as CASSQRGSNQPQHF. The chain combines TRBV3-1 (or the pseudogene TRBV3-2) with TRBJ1-5; no definite D call. The CDR3 length is 14 residues. V dropped 2 bases and J dropped 0 bases, with 5 bases sitting between them. Germline V CDR1 and CDR2: LGHDT, YNNKEL (reference sequence).

This chain uses TRBV5-6 with TRBJ2-1, with 9 positions matching TRBD1. CDR3 size: 14 residues. Germline lookup yields CDR1 SGHDT and CDR2 YYEEEE. V was clipped by 6 bases and J by 5 bases; unmatched bases: 6. The CDR3 region is CASKLGQGNNEQFF. CDR3 DNA sequence: TGTGCCAGCAAACTGGGACAGGGAAACAATGAGCAGTTCTTC.

The J gene is TRBJ1-6, the V gene TRBV5-4, with a possible D match to TRBD1 (5 bases). From germline, CDR1 is SGHNT and CDR2 YYREEE (reference sequence). The V end lost 0 bases, the J end lost 5 bases, and 6 bases lay between the germline ends. This CDR3 comprises 14 residues. The DNA for the CDR3 is TGTGCCAGCAGCTTGGGGGGCGATAATTCACCCCTCCACTTT. Translation gives CASSLGGDNSPLHF.

This sequence joins TRBV28 and TRBJ1-2; D not resolved. Per the germline V gene, CDR1 is MDHEN and CDR2 is SYDVKM. Trimming removed 6 bases from V and 8 bases from J, with 16 bases in between. CDR3 length: 13 amino acids. The DNA for the CDR3 is TGTGCCAGCAGCTTAACGGGGTATCAGGGCTACACCTTC. This sequence encodes CASSLTGYQGYTF.

This clone has only a few counts. The chain uses TRBV19 and TRBJ1-4; possibly TRBD1 for D (5 bases). The CDR3 has 16 amino acids. Trimming stripped 3 bases from V and 0 bases from J, with 11 bases between. CDR1 and CDR2 from the germline V gene are LNHDA and SQIVND (reference sequence). The CDR3 DNA sequence: TGTGCCAGTAGTATGATTTCGACAGCAACTAATGAAAAACTGTTTTTT. It translates to CASSMISTATNEKLFF.

This chain joins TRBV5-8 and TRBJ1-2; D is ambiguous. This CDR3 contains 12 residues. CDR1 is SGHTS, CDR2 YDEGEE, per germline. V lost 4 bases, J lost 5 bases, and 9 bases lay in between. CDR3 nucleotides: TGTGCCAGCAGCCCGGGAGTTTATGGCTACACCTTC. Translated, it gives CASSPGVYGYTF.